This T cell receptor (beta chain) was identified in a study of Graves' ophthalmopathy and Graves' hyperthyroidism. Study-wide background: The study drew peripheral blood at initial diagnosis, before any treatment.

Aged 18 to 65, the patients with hyperthyroidism had under 2 months' duration and were newly diagnosed. Findings and limits, study-wide: Most thyroid-expanded clonotypes exceeding 0.001 frequency were also found in blood.

The ends were cut back, 5 bases at V and 11 bases at J, with 15 bases in the middle. The CDR3 is 12 residues long. There are many counts of this clonotype. Its specificity is not known. Amplified material comprised TCR beta CDR3 regions derived from RNA transcripts. The authors performed first-round RT-PCR with HTBI primers and then a second-round multiplex PCR. Via MiXCR, TCRdb re-called the multiplex PCR reads, giving one row per CDR3 protein. The table has about 370,000 distinct CDR3 sequences, about a sixth seen once. The chain has TRBV12-3 or TRBV12-4 and TRBJ1-1; D not certain. The sequencing input was peripheral blood. The sequence was collected from an adult woman with stable Graves' hyperthyroidism. Written as DNA, the CDR3 is TGTGCCAGCAGTCCAACTAAGGCGGGGGCTTTCTTT. Translated: CASSPTKAGAFF.